This T cell receptor (beta chain) originates from a study of somatic mutations in cytotoxic T cells in rheumatoid arthritis. Study at large: Patients gave 30 ml EDTA peripheral blood immediately after diagnosis, prior to starting treatment. There were some V beta antibody-stained T-cell populations flow-sorted at nearly 100% purity, and these included V beta1+ cells sequenced for TCRB.

Separation of CD4+ and CD8+ cells was performed by positive magnetic bead selection, and purity was verified by flow cytometry. This clone was picked up a small number of times. Mismatch with germline at one junction end may stem from a read error. Within the sample, other DNA sequences also encode this same CDR3. This table comes from immunoSEQ multiplex PCR, and its TCRdb copy is limited to in-frame clones, with some not included. The sample holds 2,500 or so clones; more than 60% are singletons and the top ten take 44%. The receptor comes from a man in his 70s with rheumatoid arthritis. The sample was CD8+ T cells sorted from blood.

Written as DNA, the CDR3 is TGCGCCAGCCGTCAGGACAGGGGTTCCTACGAGCAGTACTTC. Translating gives CASRQDRGSYEQYF. The chain recombines TRBV6-5 with TRBJ2-7; 9 positions match TRBD1. The CDR3 is 14 amino acids. Germline V gives CDR1 MNHEY, CDR2 SVGAGI.